The T cell receptor beta chain under discussion was sequenced for a study of cytomegalovirus exposure and HLA in healthy donors. The overall study: Out of about 190 million T cells, an earlier analysis found over 100 million unique TCR beta sequences in total. HLA-typed donors contributed some 83 million unique TCRs, which were held in an early data release.

PCR involved 60 Vbeta and 13 Jbeta primers. Only in-frame clones appear in the TCRdb table, and some are missing; sequencing was by immunoSEQ multiplex PCR. The sample shows about 81,000 clones, 77% of them seen only once. A remark on this clone: Antigen: not known. The junction does not match germline at one end; this may be a read error.

The CDR3 loop spans 15 amino acids. CDR1 is ENHRY, CDR2 SYGVKD, per germline. Study findings and constraints: Overall, around 150 TCR beta chains were annotated as cytomegalovirus-associated. Several of the most significant clusters appeared linked to common viral pathogens, based on a later analysis.

The TCR comes from a man in his forties or fifties in good health and CMV-seropositive. The J gene is TRBJ2-6, the V gene TRBV10-3; D is perhaps TRBD1 (5 bases). Sequencing was done on a sample of PBMCs. The CDR3 protein is CAISVSSSGANGLTF. The CDR3 bases are TGTGCCATCAGTGTCAGCAGCTCTGGGGCCAACGGCCTGACTTTC.